This T cell receptor beta chain was documented in a study of vaccination and CD4 T cells after COVID-19. Study-level background: The convalescent population consisted of six males and four females, two of whom were of Hispanic ethnicity. The stimulus for the cells was overlapping spike peptides derived from SARS-CoV-2, HCoV-NL63, HCoV-OC43 and HCoV-229E. Overall study findings and caveats: Analysis of convalescent patients found that 304 of 307 vaccine-specific clones were spike mono-reactive.

CDR3 length: 15 residues. Germline V gives CDR1 SGHTA, CDR2 FQGNSA. Trimming took 5 bases from V and 5 from J, leaving 19 bases between them. The Oncomine TCR Beta short-read assay was what sequenced the DNA obtained from cultured CD4+ T cells. One entry per CDR3 protein, called by TCRdb with MiXCR from the PCR reads. This repertoire shows about 16,000 distinct CDR3 sequences, about 56% found once; its top ten account for about 7.7%. Worth noting for this clonotype: Its antigen is undetermined.

Sample treatment: roughly 10-day PBMC culture with coronavirus spike peptide pools or control peptides (ViraFEST assay). Cultures used two million PBMCs per well, about 10 IU/ml IL-2 and about 9.9 ug/ml peptides. The sample was CD4+ T cells from blood, cultured in vitro. This receptor was identified in a human donor who had recovered from COVID-19. The chain uses TRBV7-2 and TRBJ2-7; D may be TRBD1 (5 bases). The CDR3 here is CASSQGWPRGNEQYF. The CDR3 DNA sequence: TGTGCCAGCAGCCAGGGTTGGCCCCGAGGAAACGAGCAGTACTTC.